This TCR beta chain derives from a study of neurological immune-mediated disorders (dated by TCRdb to about 2019). About the full investigation: Among the roughly 35 multiple sclerosis patients, relapsing-remitting MS accounted for 31 and secondary progressive MS accounted for 3. Peripheral blood TCR-beta repertoires from HTLV-I-associated myelopathy (HAM/TSP) patients, multiple sclerosis patients and healthy controls were compared by UMI-based sequencing. The cohort was made up of 68 subjects, consisting of roughly 14 HAM/TSP patients, 35 or so multiple sclerosis patients and about 20 healthy controls. Longitudinal samples, technical triplicates and paired sorted CD4+ and CD8+ T-cell subsets, alongside PBMC samples, were included among the approximately 98 TCR-beta libraries. Study-level results and caveats: The highest TCR clonal expansion was observed in HAM/TSP patients, whereas the lowest was observed in MS patients, even when compared with healthy controls. No clinical or MRI features were associated with the MS cluster, and the authors said that larger cohorts are needed. No identical CDR3 amino acid sequences were shared among expanded clones across subjects, suggesting private TCR-beta repertoires in all groups. Repertoires from 18 of 34 MS patients were grouped by phylogenetic analysis into a cluster of related CDR3 sequences, suggesting a possible repertoire-level signature.

A distance of 15 bases separates the germline ends of V and J, which lose 6 bases and 4 bases respectively. The CDR3 spans 14 residues, from the cysteine through the phenylalanine. Only the CDR3 DNA stays, 42 bases, in frame from base 1. CDR1 and CDR2, looked up from the germline V gene, are MNHEY and SVGAGI. To synthesize cDNA, template-switch 5'RACE was performed with a primer carrying a 10-nucleotide random unique molecular identifier so that each TCR transcript was tagged. Each sequencing run produced over 180 million TCR-beta sequences covering 15-18 subjects. Total RNA was extracted with the RNeasy kit. The KAPA Real-time Library Amplification kit was used to amplify TCR-beta VDJ regions with primers targeting the TCR constant region and the 5'RACE anchor. A first PCR added sample indexes and Illumina adaptors, and a second PCR then raised library yield. The roughly 650 bp TCR product was size-selected on a 2% E-gel SizeSelection system after Ampure bead purification. Before pooling, library quality was checked on a Bioanalyzer, concentration was measured with Qubit, and libraries were quantified with the Kapa Library Quantification kit. Paired-end 2 x 150 bp sequencing of the libraries was performed on an Illumina HiSeq 2500. To increase sequence diversity, roughly 24-31% phiX was spiked into each library pool. The authors' analysis ran thus. Quality-filtered reads were processed with the UMI-based MiGEC pipeline, and over 80% of raw TCR sequences were removed by the MiGEC pipeline during error correction. IMGT germline references were used for aligning VDJ genes, and each clonotype was defined as a unique CDR3 amino acid sequence together with its V-J genes. Clonal expansion, Shannon diversity and CDR3 relatedness were evaluated with VDJtools (CalcPairwiseDistances, ClusterSamples), while phylogenetic trees were built in CLCbio workbench. Clones with at least 8 unique UMIs were defined as expanded, with this threshold being based on coefficient-of-variation modelling across technical triplicates. TCRdb applied fastp at Q25 and MiXCR to the public reads, then kept only in-frame beta chains. Entries are consolidated by CDR3 protein sequence, retaining the most common genes and DNA. The V and J calls and clone size come from TCRdb's table, not from the authors' own analysis. Across this sample there are about 46,000 distinct CDR3 sequences, with roughly 3% seen only once. Roughly 16% of the sample belongs to the ten largest clones.

Libraries from unsorted PBMCs were made from 2 million PBMCs kept in RNAlater at -80 degrees C until RNA extraction. Multiple sclerosis patients were enrolled in a US clinical protocol evaluating disease progression by magnetic resonance imaging. Peripheral blood was subjected to Ficoll-Hypaque density gradient centrifugation to isolate PBMCs, which were then cryopreserved in liquid nitrogen. This clonotype was counted many times. Its antigen has not been determined. Per-base qualities were not stored, and no clone one base away is much larger. The sample taken for sequencing was PBMCs. The sequence was obtained from a woman between 50 and 59 years old with multiple sclerosis. The V gene is TRBV6-5 and the J gene is TRBJ2-5; matching of 5 bases hints at TRBD1 as the D gene. The CDR3 protein: CASSPRQIGETQYF. The bases read TGTGCCAGCAGCCCCAGACAGATTGGAGAGACCCAGTACTTC.